The clone carrying this TCR beta chain was found many times. Its antigen remains unidentified. This sample stems from a study of early T cells in non-severe SARS-CoV-2 infection. Findings and limits, study-wide: CD4 and private specificities were missed by VDJdb matching, which favored anti-spike CD8 responses.

Trimming shortened V by 7 bases and J by 4 bases, and 13 bases separated the two germline ends. The germline CDR1 and CDR2 sequences are LNHDA and SQIVND (reference sequence). CDR3 length equals 13 residues. Individual cDNA molecules were tagged with unique molecular identifiers, the study reported. Via MiXCR, TCRdb re-called the 5' RACE reads, giving one row per CDR3 protein. The data contain fewer than 75,000 distinct CDR3 sequences, roughly 18% of them singletons. Sequenced here: whole blood, sampled at baseline. The receptor was isolated from an adult who was a healthcare worker with PCR-confirmed SARS-CoV-2 infection or an uninfected control (not recorded which). V is TRBV19 and J is TRBJ1-2; D is undetermined. DNA of the CDR3: TGTGCCAGTACCCCTTCGAAGCCCTATGGCTACACCTTC. Translating gives CASTPSKPYGYTF.